The subject of this entry is one T cell receptor (beta chain). Its specificity is not known. The junction does not match germline at one end; this may be a read error. These data are taken from a study of vaccination and CD4 T cells after COVID-19. Cultured CD4+ T cell DNA was sequenced using the Oncomine TCR Beta short-read assay. In TCRdb, the PCR reads were re-called with MiXCR into one record per CDR3 protein. This sample yields several thousand distinct CDR3 sequences, of which over 45% are seen a single time; more than 30% belongs to the top ten. Treatment: approximately 10-day PBMC culture with coronavirus spike peptide pools or control peptides (ViraFEST assay). Before the COVID-19 pandemic (2011-2018), CD4+ T cells were obtained from the unexposed donor. Expansion of antigen-specific T cells with peptide pools by ViraFEST preceded sequencing of TCRs. Sample: CD4+ T cells from blood, cultured in vitro. The receptor comes from a human donor in good health.

The CDR3 protein is CASSLELAGMVF. The CDR3 region has the DNA TGTGCCAGCAGCTTAGAACTAGCGGGGATGGTCTTC. The rearrangement links TRBV7-2 to TRBJ2-1, with 10 bases matching TRBD2. Germline V gene data show CDR1 as SGHTA and CDR2 as FQGNSA. The CDR3 is 12 residues long.